This T cell receptor (beta chain) was retrieved from a study of regulatory T cells in long-lasting Graves disease. For the study at large: More than 5 years of antithyroid drugs with positive TSH receptor antibodies defined persistent Graves' disease.

Relying on iRepertoire HTBI primers and Arm-PCR of CDR3 regions, the team built TCR beta libraries. Each CDR3 protein gets one entry after TCRdb re-called the multiplex PCR reads with MiXCR. The sample holds about 470,000 distinct CDR3 sequences, 20% to 25% seen once. A few counts support this clonotype. Time point specified: persistent/refractory GD, antithyroid drugs over 5 years with positive TRAb. PBMCs provided the RNA from which the TCR library was made. Sequenced here: peripheral blood mononuclear cells (PBMCs), sampled when the disease was refractory, from a patient treated with antithyroid drugs. This clonotype originated in a female donor with Graves disease.

CDR3 protein: CASSISGTGPYEQYF. The CDR3 DNA follows: TGTGCCAGTAGTATTTCGGGCACCGGGCCCTACGAGCAGTACTTC. The chain carries TRBV19 and TRBJ2-7; D is undetermined. The CDR3 contains 15 residues. In germline, CDR1 is LNHDA, CDR2 SQIVND (reference sequence). Trimming shortened V by 3 bases and J by 2 bases, and 14 bases separated the two germline ends.